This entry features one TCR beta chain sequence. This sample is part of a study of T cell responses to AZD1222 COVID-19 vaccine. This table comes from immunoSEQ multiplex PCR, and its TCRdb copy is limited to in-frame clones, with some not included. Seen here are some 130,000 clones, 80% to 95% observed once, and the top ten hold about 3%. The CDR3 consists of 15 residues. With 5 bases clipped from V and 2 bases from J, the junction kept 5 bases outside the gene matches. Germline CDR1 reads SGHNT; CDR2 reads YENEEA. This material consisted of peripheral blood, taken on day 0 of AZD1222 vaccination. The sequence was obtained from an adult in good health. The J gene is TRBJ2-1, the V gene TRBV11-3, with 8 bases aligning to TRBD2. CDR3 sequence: CASSDGLATYNEQFF. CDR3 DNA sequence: TGTGCCAGCAGCGACGGACTAGCAACCTACAATGAGCAGTTCTTC. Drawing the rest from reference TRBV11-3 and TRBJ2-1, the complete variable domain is EAGVVQSPRYKIIEKKQPVAFWCNPISGHNTLYWYLQNLGQGPELLIRYENEEAVDDSQLPKDRFSAERLKGVDSTLKIQPAELGDSAVYLCASSDGLATYNEQFFGPGTRLTVL.